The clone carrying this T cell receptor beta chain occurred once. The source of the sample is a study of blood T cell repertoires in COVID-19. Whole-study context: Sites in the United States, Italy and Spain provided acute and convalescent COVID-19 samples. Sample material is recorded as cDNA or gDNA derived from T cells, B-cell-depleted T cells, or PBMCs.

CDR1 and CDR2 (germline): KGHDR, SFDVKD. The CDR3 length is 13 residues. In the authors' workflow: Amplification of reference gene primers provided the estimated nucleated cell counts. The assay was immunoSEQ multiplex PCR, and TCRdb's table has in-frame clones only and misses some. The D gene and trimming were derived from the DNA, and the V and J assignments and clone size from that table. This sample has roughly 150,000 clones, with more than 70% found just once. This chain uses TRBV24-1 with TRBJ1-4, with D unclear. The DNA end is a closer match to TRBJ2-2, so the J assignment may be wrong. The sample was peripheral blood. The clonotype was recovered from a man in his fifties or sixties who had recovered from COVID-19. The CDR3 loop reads CATSDRYQRELFF. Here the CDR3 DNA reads TGTGCCACCAGTGATCGCTACCAGAGGGAGCTGTTTTTT.